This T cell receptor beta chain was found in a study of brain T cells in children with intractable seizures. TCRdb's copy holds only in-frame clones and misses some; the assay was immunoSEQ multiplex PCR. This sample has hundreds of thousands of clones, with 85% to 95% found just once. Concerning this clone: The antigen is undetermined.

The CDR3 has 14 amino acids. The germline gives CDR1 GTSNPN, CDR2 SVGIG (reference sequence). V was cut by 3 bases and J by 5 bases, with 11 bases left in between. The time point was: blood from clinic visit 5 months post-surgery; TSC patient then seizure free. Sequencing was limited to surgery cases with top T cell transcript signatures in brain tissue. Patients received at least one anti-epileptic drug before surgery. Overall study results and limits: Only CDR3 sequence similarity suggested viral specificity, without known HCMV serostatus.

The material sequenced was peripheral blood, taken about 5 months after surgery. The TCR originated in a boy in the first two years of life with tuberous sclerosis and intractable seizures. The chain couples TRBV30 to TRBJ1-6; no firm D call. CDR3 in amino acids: CAWRWAGDNSPLHF. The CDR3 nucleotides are TGTGCCTGGAGGTGGGCAGGAGATAATTCACCCCTCCACTTT. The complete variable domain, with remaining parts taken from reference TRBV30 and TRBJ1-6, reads SQTIHQWPATLVQPVGSPLSLECTVEGTSNPNLYWYRQAAGRGLQLLFYSVGIGQISSEVPQNLSASRPQDRQFILSSKKLLLSDSGFYLCAWRWAGDNSPLHFGNGTRLTVT.